The next 21 T cell receptor beta chains were all read from a single sample in a study of T cell repertoires in cytomegalovirus infection. TCRdb independently ran MiXCR on the reads; one entry per CDR3 protein. The sample includes fewer than 950,000 distinct CDR3 sequences, approximately 32% of them seen just once. No antigen is known for these receptors. Here the sequenced sample was cultured CD8+ T cells from PBMCs, taken from culture after CMV antigen stimulation. These receptor sequences come from a human donor in good health (CMV status not recorded). Some clones in this sample may be carry-over from other donors' samples.

The chain couples TRBV6-5 to TRBJ1-1, with D maybe TRBD1 (5 bases). This CDR3 region has 16 residues. The germline V gene encodes CDR1 MNHEY and CDR2 SVGAGI. V lost 0 bases and J lost 1, with 12 bases in between. This CDR3 is CASSYSTRDPNTEAFF. The CDR3 DNA is TGTGCCAGCAGTTACTCGACTCGGGACCCGAACACTGAAGCTTTCTTT.

The chain has TRBV27 and TRBJ2-1; 8 bases are a match to TRBD2. The CDR3 loop spans 14 amino acids. Per germline, CDR1 MNHEY and CDR2 SMNVEV (reference sequence). V was clipped by 6 bases and J by 6 bases; unmatched bases: 7. CDR3 residues: CASSRGGPRNEQFF. The CDR3 nucleotides are TGTGCCAGCAGCCGCGGGGGGCCTCGCAATGAGCAGTTCTTC.

This chain links TRBV19 with TRBJ2-2; D is undetermined. V was shortened by 3 bases and J by 0 bases, with 14 bases between the two germline ends. The CDR3 spans 17 residues. Looked up from germline, CDR1 is LNHDA and CDR2 is SQIVND (reference sequence). CDR3 in amino acids: CASSILGLAPNTGELFF. The DNA of the CDR3 is TGTGCCAGTAGTATCCTGGGTCTGGCCCCGAACACCGGGGAGCTGTTTTTT.

In its sample, this clonotype was seen many times. The chain combines TRBV28 with TRBJ2-7; D is undetermined. The V gene's germline CDR1 is MDHEN and CDR2 SYDVKM. The CDR3 totals 12 residues. Between the trimmed V and J ends, which lost 5 bases and 2 bases, there was a span of 7 bases. The CDR3 protein is CASSPDPYEQYV. The CDR3 bases are TGTGCCAGCAGTCCCGATCCCTACGAGCAGTACGTC.

The chain uses TRBV7-8 and TRBJ1-5, with D possibly matching TRBD1 (5 bases). V lost 5 bases, J lost 4 bases, and 15 bases lay in between. In germline, CDR1 is SGHVS, CDR2 FQNEAQ. The CDR3 is made up of 15 amino acids. Here the CDR3 DNA reads TGTGCCAGCAGCGAGACCGACAGCGGGAATCAGCCCCAGCATTTT. Translation gives CASSETDSGNQPQHF.

The chain carries TRBV7-9 and TRBJ1-4; D unclear. CDR3 size: 15 residues. V lost 4 bases and J lost 5, with 14 bases in between. Per the germline V gene, CDR1 is SEHNR and CDR2 is FQNEAQ (reference sequence). This chain's CDR3 is CASSSTADRNEKLFF. The CDR3 DNA sequence: TGTGCCAGCAGCTCCACAGCTGATCGGAATGAAAAACTGTTTTTT. The full variable domain, rest sourced from reference TRBV7-9 and TRBJ1-4, is DTGVSQNPRHKITKRGQNVTFRCDPISEHNRLYWYRQTLGQGPEFLTYFQNEAQLEKSRLLSDRFSAERPKGSFSTLEIQRTEQGDSAMYLCASSSTADRNEKLFFGSGTQLSVL.

This clonotype appeared a few times. The chain couples TRBV10-3 to TRBJ1-1; a weak D match, TRBD1 (6 bases). The CDR3 length is 15 residues. V lost 3 bases and J lost 4, with 15 bases in between. The germline CDR1 and CDR2 sequences are ENHRY and SYGVKD. The CDR3 bases are TGTGCCATCAGTGAAATTGGCCTCAGGGGCACTGAAGCTTTCTTT. Amino acid sequence: CAISEIGLRGTEAFF.

The J gene is TRBJ1-2, the V gene TRBV5-4; TRBD1 matches 7 bases. The V segment lost 3 bases and the J segment 2 bases; nucleotides outside the gene matches: 7. Germline V gives CDR1 SGHNT, CDR2 YYREEE (reference sequence). CDR3 length equals 15 residues. This CDR3 reads CASSSDPGQNYGYTF. DNA for the CDR3: TGTGCCAGCAGCTCGGATCCGGGACAGAACTATGGCTACACCTTC.

This sequence joins TRBV6-5 and TRBJ2-3, with D maybe TRBD1 (6 bases). CDR3 length: 14 amino acids. Germline values: CDR1 MNHEY, CDR2 SVGAGI. Trimming removed 7 bases at V and 2 bases at J, with 13 bases between. CDR3 amino acids: CASKVGATTDTQYF. The CDR3 DNA reads TGTGCCAGCAAGGTGGGGGCGACCACAGATACGCAGTATTTT.

This clonotype was counted a few times. J is TRBJ2-1 and V is TRBV7-6, with 7 bases fitting TRBD1. The CDR3 has 17 amino acids. V trimming: 3 bases; J trimming: 10 bases; junction bases outside the gene matches: 18. The germline CDR1 and CDR2 sequences are SGHVS and FNYEAQ. CDR3 amino acids: CASSLGYDRVNGPEQFF. CDR3 sequence (DNA): TGTGCCAGCAGCTTGGGATACGACAGGGTTAACGGTCCGGAGCAGTTCTTC.

About this clonotype: At one boundary the junction diverges from the germline segment, which might be a read error. This chain connects TRBV6-5 to TRBJ1-2; maybe TRBD1 (6 bases). The germline V gene has CDR1 MNHEY and CDR2 SVGAGI. This CDR3 is 16 amino acids long. CDR3 amino acids: CANSYYPGASNYGYTF. Written as DNA, the CDR3 is TGTGCCAACAGTTACTATCCGGGGGCCTCTAACTATGGCTACACCTTC.

This clonotype was seen a single time. The CDR3 DNA reads as TGTGCCAGCAGCTTACACAGGCCCCTAAACACCGGGGAGCTGTTTTTT. It specifies CASSLHRPLNTGELFF. The chain combines TRBV5-8 with TRBJ2-2, with a weak D call TRBD1 (5 bases). The CDR3 loop spans 16 amino acids. Trimming stripped 2 bases from V and 2 bases from J, with 13 bases between. The germline V gene encodes CDR1 SGHTS and CDR2 YDEGEE.

Concerning this clonotype: Relative to the germline gene, one junction end is altered; a read error may explain this. This chain joins TRBV7-7 and TRBJ2-2; D might be TRBD1 (5 bases). The CDR3 consists of 15 residues. Germline V gene lookup returns CDR1 SSHAT and CDR2 FNYEAQ (reference sequence). The CDR3 protein is CASSLQESNTGELFF. CDR3 nucleotides: TGTGCTAGCAGCTTACAGGAATCGAACACCGGGGAGCTGTTTTTT.

This clonotype has only a few counts. The chain employs TRBV10-3 and TRBJ2-7; tentatively, D is TRBD2 (6 bases). Deletions cut 10 bases from V and 0 bases from J, with 10 bases between. This CDR3 is 12 amino acids long. Germline V gives CDR1 ENHRY, CDR2 SYGVKD. The DNA of the CDR3 is TGTGCCACCCGGGACTTCTCCTACGAGCAGTACTTC. Protein sequence: CATRDFSYEQYF.

In this sample, this clonotype turned up once. The rearrangement uses TRBV5-5 and TRBJ2-2; D call uncertain. This CDR3 region has 16 residues. V dropped 4 bases and J dropped 8 bases, with 21 bases sitting between them. The germline V gene has CDR1 SGHKS and CDR2 YYEKEE (reference sequence). The CDR3: CASSPPPGELRGELFF. The CDR3 nucleotides read TGTGCCAGCAGCCCTCCGCCAGGAGAACTTCGGGGGGAGCTGTTTTTT.

The genes are TRBV6-5 and TRBJ1-6, with D unresolved. V lost 2 bases and J 10 bases, leaving 6 bases between the germline ends. Germline CDR1 MNHEY, CDR2 SVGAGI. The CDR3 has 12 amino acids. The CDR3, as DNA: TGTGCCAGCAGTTACGCCCAATCACCCCTCCACTTT. Its translation is CASSYAQSPLHF.

A few counts support this clonotype. This chain links TRBV6-1 with TRBJ1-5; D is possibly TRBD1 (5 bases). The CDR3 is 13 amino acids. The V gene lost 11 bases and the J gene lost 4 bases, with 15 bases spanning the gap. CDR1 is MNHNS and CDR2 is SASEGT in the germline V gene. The CDR3 spells CAAGGGGNQPQHF. DNA of the CDR3: TGTGCCGCCGGGGGAGGCGGGAATCAGCCCCAGCATTTT.

As for this clonotype: Being one base from a much bigger clone, this may be a read error. The chain has TRBV7-8 and TRBJ2-2; D not certain. The germline CDR1 and CDR2 sequences are SGHVS and FQNEAQ. This CDR3 contains 13 residues. CDR3 protein: CVSSLESTGELFF. The DNA of the CDR3 is TGTGTCAGCAGCTTAGAGAGCACCGGGGAGCTGTTTTTT. Using reference TRBV7-8 and TRBJ2-2 for the parts outside the CDR3, the full variable domain is GAGVSQSPRYKVAKRGQDVALRCDPISGHVSLFWYQQALGQGPEFLTYFQNEAQLDKSGLPSDRFFAERPEGSVSTLKIQRTQQEDSAVYLCVSSLESTGELFFGEGSRLTVL.

This clonotype turned up a few times. The chain carries TRBV19 and TRBJ1-2; D is possibly TRBD1 (5 bases). The V gene lost 7 bases and the J gene lost 4 bases, with 19 bases spanning the gap. The V gene's germline CDR1 is LNHDA and CDR2 SQIVND (reference sequence). The CDR3 length is 15 residues. CDR3 in DNA: TGTGCCAGTACAGACAGCGAACTATCCGTCTATGGCTACACCTTC. Amino acids: CASTDSELSVYGYTF. The variable domain in full, completed from reference TRBV19 and TRBJ1-2, reads DGGITQSPKYLFRKEGQNVTLSCEQNLNHDAMYWYRQDPGQGLRLIYYSQIVNDFQKGDIAEGYSVSREKKESFPLTVTSAQKNPTAFYLCASTDSELSVYGYTFGSGTRLTVV.

The chain recombines TRBV7-8 with TRBJ2-1; tentative D call: TRBD1 (6 bases). Germline assignment: CDR1 SGHVS and CDR2 FQNEAQ. The CDR3 contains 14 residues. V was trimmed by 6 bases and J by 5 bases, leaving 14 bases between them. In DNA, the CDR3 is TGTGCCAGCAGTATCAGGGGAGAGGACAATGAGCAGTTCTTC. It is translated as CASSIRGEDNEQFF.

This clonotype was observed a few times. This chain connects TRBV24-1 to TRBJ2-2; D remains unclear. Deletions cut 3 bases from V and 6 bases from J, with 16 bases between. The CDR3 length is 16 residues. Per germline, CDR1 KGHDR and CDR2 SFDVKD. As DNA, the CDR3 is TGTGCCACCAGTGATCCCGCGTATTATTCACCCGGGGAGCTGTTTTTT. Translating gives CATSDPAYYSPGELFF.